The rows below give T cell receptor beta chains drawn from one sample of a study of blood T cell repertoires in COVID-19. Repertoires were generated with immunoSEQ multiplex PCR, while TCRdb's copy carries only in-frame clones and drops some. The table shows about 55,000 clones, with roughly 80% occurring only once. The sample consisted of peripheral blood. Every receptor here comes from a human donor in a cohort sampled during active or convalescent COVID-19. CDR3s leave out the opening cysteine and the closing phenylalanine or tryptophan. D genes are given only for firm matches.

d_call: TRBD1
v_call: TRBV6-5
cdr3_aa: ASSYSNRGDYGYT

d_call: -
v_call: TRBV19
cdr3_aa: ASYGGPLYNEQF

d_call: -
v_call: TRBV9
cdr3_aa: ASSVGGESTEAF

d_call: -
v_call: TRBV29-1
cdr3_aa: SVEDGRY

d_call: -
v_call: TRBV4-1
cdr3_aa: ASSTGREVVANEQF

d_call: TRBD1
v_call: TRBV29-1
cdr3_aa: SGRTGGVTEAF

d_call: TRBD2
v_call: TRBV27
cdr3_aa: ATLGGTNTGELF

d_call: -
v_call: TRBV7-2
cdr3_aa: ASSLGPQGYGNTIY

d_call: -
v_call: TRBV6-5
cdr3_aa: ASIALSEAGNTIY

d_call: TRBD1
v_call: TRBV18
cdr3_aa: ASSQQGGTEAF

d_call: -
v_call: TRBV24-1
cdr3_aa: ATSENGRDYGYT

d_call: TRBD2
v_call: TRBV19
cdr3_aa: ASTPSGGKETQY

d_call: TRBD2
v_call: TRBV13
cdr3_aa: ASSFRLAGATDTQY

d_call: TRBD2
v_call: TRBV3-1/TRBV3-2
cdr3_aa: ASSQPGTSGGAWDEQY

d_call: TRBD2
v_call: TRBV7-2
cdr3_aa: ASSSGLAGNEQY

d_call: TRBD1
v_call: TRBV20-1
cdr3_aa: SASNRRGQTDTQY

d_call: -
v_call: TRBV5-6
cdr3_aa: ASSFRDGFNGYT

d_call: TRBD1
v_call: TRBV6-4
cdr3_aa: ASRTGVHGASYEQY

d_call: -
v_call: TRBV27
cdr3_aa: ASSLLPDMNTEAF

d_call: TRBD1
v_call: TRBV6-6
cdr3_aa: ASSYPTGVRQPQH

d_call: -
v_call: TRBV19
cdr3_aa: ASSIPFGTGREVDEAF

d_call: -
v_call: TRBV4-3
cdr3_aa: ASSQDGGSSNTQY

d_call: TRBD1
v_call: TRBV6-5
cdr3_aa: ASRDRRSYEQY

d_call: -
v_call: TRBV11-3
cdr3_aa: ASSPRTTDTQY

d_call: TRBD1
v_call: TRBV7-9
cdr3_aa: ASSPVRTGNHYEQY

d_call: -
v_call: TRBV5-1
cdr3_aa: ASQRTGTDTQY

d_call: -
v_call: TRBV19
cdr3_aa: ASSIAGGSTGELF

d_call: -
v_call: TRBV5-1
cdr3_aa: ASSLNQVAGNTIY

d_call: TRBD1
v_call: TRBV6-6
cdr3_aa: ASSPRTGTGSSYGYT

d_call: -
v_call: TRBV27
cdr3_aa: ASSMTWYDQPQH

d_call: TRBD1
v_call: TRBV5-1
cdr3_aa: ASSLAERGQLEKLF

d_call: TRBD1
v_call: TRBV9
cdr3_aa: ASSPGDRSPTEAF

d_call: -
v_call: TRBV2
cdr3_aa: ASSERRADTQY

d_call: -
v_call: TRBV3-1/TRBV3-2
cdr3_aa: ARGHTIY

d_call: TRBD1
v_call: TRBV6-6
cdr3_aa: ASSDHRGPNTEAF

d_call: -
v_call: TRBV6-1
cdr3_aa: ASSESGFEQY

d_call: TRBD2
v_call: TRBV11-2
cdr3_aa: ASSLGPGLAREQF

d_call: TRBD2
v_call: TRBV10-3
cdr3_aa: ATGLAGGQGSYNEQF

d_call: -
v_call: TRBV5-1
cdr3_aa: ASSFRLYSGGEAF

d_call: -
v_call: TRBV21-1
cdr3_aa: ANNRDRAKVGYT